The clone carrying this TCR beta chain has only one observation. This sample was taken from a study of blood T cell repertoires in COVID-19. CDR1 and CDR2 from the germline V gene are LNHDA and SQIVND (reference sequence). The length of the CDR3 is 14 residues. V dropped 5 bases and J dropped 6; count of bases not matched to a gene: 8. Original data processing: Estimation of nucleated cell counts was performed using reference gene primer amplification. Sequencing used immunoSEQ multiplex PCR; TCRdb keeps in-frame clones, though not all of them. That table supplies the V and J calls and clone size; D and trimming were determined from the DNA. The profile covers about 160,000 clones, with about four fifths appearing a single time and roughly 3.4% taken by the ten largest.

The specimen sequenced was PBMCs or T cells enriched from blood (not recorded which). The sequence was obtained from a woman aged 55-70 years who had recovered from COVID-19. J is TRBJ2-7 and V is TRBV19; 9 bases match TRBD1. This CDR3 is CASSFPGTGIEQYF. CDR3 coding DNA: TGTGCCAGTAGTTTTCCCGGGACAGGGATCGAGCAGTACTTC. The variable domain in full, with the rest retrieved from reference TRBV19 and TRBJ2-7, is DGGITQSPKYLFRKEGQNVTLSCEQNLNHDAMYWYRQDPGQGLRLIYYSQIVNDFQKGDIAEGYSVSREKKESFPLTVTSAQKNPTAFYLCASSFPGTGIEQYFGPGTRLTVT.